The next 14 T cell receptor beta chains were all read from a single sample in a study of blood T cell repertoires in COVID-19. Using immunoSEQ multiplex PCR, the repertoire was profiled, and TCRdb retains in-frame clones only, with some absent. Of just under 30,000 clones in the sample, 85% to 90% were seen once. What was sequenced was peripheral blood. The receptor set was obtained from a man at least 80 years old with acute or convalescent COVID-19.

The table lists this clone with a count of one. V and J are TRBV5-1 and TRBJ2-1; 11 nucleotides align to TRBD2. The CDR3 is 16 residues long. Trimming at V came to 1 base and at J to 2 bases, leaving 2 bases not matched to a gene. Germline V gene data show CDR1 as SGHRS and CDR2 as YFSETQ. CDR3 region: CASSLLSGGAYNEQFF. CDR3 coding DNA: TGCGCCAGCAGCTTGCTTAGCGGGGGGGCCTACAATGAGCAGTTCTTC.

This sequence joins TRBV9 and TRBJ1-3; perhaps TRBD1 as D (5 bases). The CDR3 totals 16 residues. V dropped 0 bases and J dropped 4 bases, with 14 bases sitting between them. Germline V gives CDR1 SGDLS, CDR2 YYNGEE. CDR3 DNA sequence: TGTGCCAGCAGCGTAGAGTGGTCAGGGTGGGGAAACACCATATATTTT. Protein: CASSVEWSGWGNTIYF.

J is TRBJ1-6 and V is TRBV30, with 7 bases aligning to TRBD1. This CDR3 spans 14 amino acids. The V gene's germline CDR1 is GTSNPN and CDR2 SVGIG (reference sequence). The ends lost 2 bases at V and 5 bases at J; junction bases unmatched: 3. The CDR3 here is CAWSNGQDNSPLHF. In DNA, the CDR3 is TGTGCCTGGAGTAACGGACAGGATAATTCACCCCTCCACTTT.

The chain joins TRBV2 to TRBJ2-2, with a weak D call TRBD2 (6 bases). V was clipped by 7 bases and J by 2 bases, with 11 bases between them. The germline V gene has CDR1 SNHLY and CDR2 FYNNEI. This CDR3 is 14 amino acids long. The CDR3: CASTFSGNTGELFF. CDR3 nucleotides: TGTGCCAGCACTTTTAGCGGCAACACCGGGGAGCTGTTTTTT.

In this sample, this clone turned up a few times. This chain joins TRBV7-9 and TRBJ2-2; D possibly corresponds to TRBD1 (5 bases). Germline CDR1 SEHNR, CDR2 FQNEAQ (reference sequence). The CDR3 spans 16 residues. V lost 8 bases and J 0 bases, leaving 16 bases between the germline ends. In nucleotides, the CDR3 is TGTGCCAGCCTAAGGGGTTCAGACCCGAACACCGGGGAGCTGTTTTTT. This translates into CASLRGSDPNTGELFF. The variable domain in full, with the rest retrieved from reference TRBV7-9 and TRBJ2-2, is DTGVSQNPRHKITKRGQNVTFRCDPISEHNRLYWYRQTLGQGPEFLTYFQNEAQLEKSRLLSDRFSAERPKGSFSTLEIQRTEQGDSAMYLCASLRGSDPNTGELFFGEGSRLTVL.

The genes are TRBV5-1 and TRBJ2-3, with 8 bases lining up with TRBD2. The CDR3 is 16 residues long. CDR1 is SGHRS and CDR2 is YFSETQ in the germline V gene. The junction had 6 bases not matched to a gene; V was cut back by 1 base and J by 2 bases. The CDR3 DNA follows: TGCGCCAGCAGCTTGCGGAGCGGGGGAGCCACAGATACGCAGTATTTT. Protein: CASSLRSGGATDTQYF.

The chain links TRBV25-1 to TRBJ2-3, with D possibly being TRBD2 (5 bases). This CDR3 comprises 16 residues. V was trimmed by 3 bases and J by 5 bases, leaving 18 bases between them. Germline V gene sequence: CDR1 MGHDK, CDR2 SYGVNS. The CDR3 is CASSELPSPVVDTQYF. The CDR3 region has the DNA TGTGCCAGCAGTGAGTTGCCTAGCCCGGTGGTAGATACGCAGTATTTT.

This chain joins TRBV5-1 and TRBJ2-1; 8 bases align to TRBD1. V dropped 5 bases and J dropped 8; count of bases not matched to a gene: 3. The CDR3 runs to 12 residues. Germline CDR1 reads SGHRS; CDR2 reads YFSETQ. CDR3 residues: CASRPGGDEQFF. DNA of the CDR3: TGCGCCAGCAGACCAGGGGGCGATGAGCAGTTCTTC.

The chain joins TRBV6-5 to TRBJ2-5; TRBD2 matches 7 bases. Germline V gene sequence: CDR1 MNHEY, CDR2 SVGAGI. Trimming at V came to 2 bases and at J to 10 bases, leaving 13 bases not matched to a gene. CDR3 length equals 15 residues. The CDR3 region has the DNA TGTGCCAGCAGTTACGACCCTCGGACTAGGGAGGGCCAGTACTTC. It is translated as CASSYDPRTREGQYF.

The table lists this clone with a few counts. The chain recombines TRBV5-1 with TRBJ2-5; 8 bases match TRBD2. Losses at the gene ends were 4 bases for V and 5 bases for J; bases not matched to a gene: 13. This CDR3 has 16 amino acids. Germline CDR1 and CDR2: SGHRS and YFSETQ. For the CDR3, the DNA is TGCGCCAGCAGCCTGGAGGTCGGGGGGGCTTTGGAGACCCAGTACTTC. Protein product: CASSLEVGGALETQYF.

A few counts support this clone. V and J are TRBV9 and TRBJ2-3, with 9 bases matching TRBD2. Unmatched junction bases numbered 9, after V lost 0 bases and J lost 4 bases. This CDR3 is 17 amino acids long. The germline gives CDR1 SGDLS, CDR2 YYNGEE. The CDR3 region is CASSVEVAGGPADTQYF. The CDR3 bases are TGTGCCAGCAGCGTAGAGGTGGCGGGGGGGCCTGCAGATACGCAGTATTTT. Variable domain in full (rest from reference TRBV9 and TRBJ2-3): DSGVTQTPKHLITATGQRVTLRCSPRSGDLSVYWYQQSLDQGLQFLIQYYNGEERAKGNILERFSAQQFPDLHSELNLSSLELGDSALYFCASSVEVAGGPADTQYFGPGTRLTVL.

The chain carries TRBV19 and TRBJ1-4; no reliable D call. Germline CDR1 and CDR2: LNHDA and SQIVND (reference sequence). The CDR3 length is 16 residues. V gave up 2 bases and J gave up 0 bases, with 10 bases separating them. The CDR3 sequence: CASSIPGGPTNEKLFF. As DNA, the CDR3 is TGTGCCAGTAGTATACCTGGCGGCCCAACTAATGAAAAACTGTTTTTT.

Of note for this clone: Other nucleotide sequences in the sample specify the same CDR3. The CDR3 reads CASSQVGGGGNQPQHF. The CDR3 region has the DNA TGCGCCAGCAGCCAAGTAGGGGGCGGCGGGAATCAGCCCCAGCATTTT. This chain joins TRBV4-1 and TRBJ1-5; 7 bases fit TRBD1. Germline V lookup: CDR1 MGHRA, CDR2 YSYEKL. The CDR3 has 16 residues. Trimming at V came to 1 base and at J to 4 bases, leaving 7 bases not matched to a gene.

The chain couples TRBV3-1 (or the pseudogene TRBV3-2) to TRBJ2-7; D is perhaps TRBD1 (6 bases). Germline CDR1 LGHDT, CDR2 YNNKEL (reference sequence). The V end was cut by 0 bases, the J end by 2 bases, with 14 bases between. The CDR3 is 16 amino acids. The CDR3: CASSQDPYGQPYEQYF. In DNA, the CDR3 is TGTGCCAGCAGCCAAGACCCTTACGGACAGCCCTACGAGCAGTACTTC.